This T cell receptor (beta chain) came from a study of T cell repertoires in cytomegalovirus infection. In this sample, this clonotype turned up many times. Antigen specificity is unknown. The CDR3 runs 14 residues. Trimming took 6 bases from V and 0 from J, leaving 9 bases between them. Germline CDR1 and CDR2: SGHTA and FQGNSA. TCRdb redid the calling of the reads with MiXCR, one entry per CDR3 protein. This table holds around 110,000 distinct CDR3 sequences, about a tenth found once. This TCR came from a human donor in good health (CMV status not recorded). Some clones in this sample may be carry-over from other donors' samples. What was sequenced was PBMCs, sequenced either directly or after in vitro stimulation (not recorded which). J is TRBJ2-1 and V is TRBV7-2, with D perhaps TRBD2 (5 bases). The CDR3 coding sequence is TGTGCCAGCAGGGACTTCAGCTCCTACAATGAGCAGTTCTTC. It translates to CASRDFSSYNEQFF.